This T cell receptor (beta chain) came from a study of T cell repertoires in cytomegalovirus infection. Overall study: The authors relied on CMV epitopes, both recently identified HLA-C-restricted and well-studied HLA-B-restricted. In public TCR beta signatures, there were indications of both CMV infection and matching HLA type.

Overall study findings and caveats: HLA-C-restricted TCR beta clonotypes specific for CMV led the ex vivo response. Cumulative frequency of public TCR beta families picked out carriers of CMV plus the relevant HLA.

TCRdb processed the reads anew with MiXCR; each CDR3 protein has one entry. The sample yields a few hundred thousand distinct CDR3 sequences, roughly 46% seen once. The CDR3 is 14 residues long. From germline, CDR1 is SEHNR and CDR2 FQNEAQ (reference sequence). V shed 4 bases and J shed 5 bases, with 14 bases lying between them. On this clonotype: The antigen remains unidentified.

The material sequenced was cultured PBMCs, taken from culture after CMV antigen stimulation. This chain uses TRBV7-9 with TRBJ1-2; D is perhaps TRBD1 (5 bases). This clonotype originated in a human donor in good health (CMV status not recorded). Some clones in this sample may be carry-over from other donors' samples. CDR3 sequence: CASSSAGGKYGYTF. The CDR3 DNA reads TGTGCCAGCAGCTCGGCCGGGGGGAAATATGGCTACACCTTC. The variable domain in full, completed from reference TRBV7-9 and TRBJ1-2, reads DTGVSQNPRHKITKRGQNVTFRCDPISEHNRLYWYRQTLGQGPEFLTYFQNEAQLEKSRLLSDRFSAERPKGSFSTLEIQRTEQGDSAMYLCASSSAGGKYGYTFGSGTRLTVV.